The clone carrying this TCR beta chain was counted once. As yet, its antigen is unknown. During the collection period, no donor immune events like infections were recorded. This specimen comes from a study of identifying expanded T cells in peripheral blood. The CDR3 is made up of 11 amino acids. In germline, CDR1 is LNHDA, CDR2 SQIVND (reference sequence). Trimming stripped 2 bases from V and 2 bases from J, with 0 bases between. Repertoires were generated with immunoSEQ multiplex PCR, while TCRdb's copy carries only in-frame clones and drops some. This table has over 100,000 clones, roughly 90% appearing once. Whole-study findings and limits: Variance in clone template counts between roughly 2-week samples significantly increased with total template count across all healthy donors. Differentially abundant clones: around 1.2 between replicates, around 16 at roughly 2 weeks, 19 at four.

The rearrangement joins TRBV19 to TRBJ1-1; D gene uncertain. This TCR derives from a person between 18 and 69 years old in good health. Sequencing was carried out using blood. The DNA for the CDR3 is TGTGCCAGTAGTATAAACACTGAAGCTTTCTTT. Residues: CASSINTEAFF. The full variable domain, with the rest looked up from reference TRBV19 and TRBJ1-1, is DGGITQSPKYLFRKEGQNVTLSCEQNLNHDAMYWYRQDPGQGLRLIYYSQIVNDFQKGDIAEGYSVSREKKESFPLTVTSAQKNPTAFYLCASSINTEAFFGQGTRLTVV.